This paragraph covers one T cell receptor (beta chain) sequence. These data belong to a study of blood T cell repertoires in COVID-19. Across the study: The samples span acute and convalescent COVID-19 from the United States, Italy and Spain.

Sequencing used immunoSEQ multiplex PCR; TCRdb keeps in-frame clones, though not all of them. This table holds under 300,000 clones, just over 90% found once. The CDR3 has 16 amino acids. Germline CDR1 and CDR2: LGHDT and YNNKEL (reference sequence). V trimming: 1 base; J trimming: 5 bases; junction bases outside the gene matches: 6. Sequencing input: PBMCs or T cells enriched from blood (not recorded which). The clonotype was recovered from a woman aged 18-29 years who had recovered from COVID-19. The V and J genes are TRBV3-1 (or the pseudogene TRBV3-2) and TRBJ2-5, with 11 bases identical to TRBD2. CDR3 sequence (DNA): TGTGCCAGCAGCCAAGTCGCTAGCGGGGGGCTGGAGACCCAGTACTTC. It codes for CASSQVASGGLETQYF.